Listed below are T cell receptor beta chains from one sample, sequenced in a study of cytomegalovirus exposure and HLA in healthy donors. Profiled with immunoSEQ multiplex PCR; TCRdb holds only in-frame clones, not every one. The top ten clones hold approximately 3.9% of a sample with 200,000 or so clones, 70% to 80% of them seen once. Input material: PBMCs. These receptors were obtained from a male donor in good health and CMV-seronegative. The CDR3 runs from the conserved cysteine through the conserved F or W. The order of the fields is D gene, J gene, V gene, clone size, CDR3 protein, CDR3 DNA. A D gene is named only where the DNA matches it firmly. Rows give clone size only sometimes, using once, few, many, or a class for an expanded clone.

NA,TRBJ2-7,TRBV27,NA,CASSSTVYEQYF,TGTGCCAGCAGTTCGACAGTCTACGAGCAGTACTTC
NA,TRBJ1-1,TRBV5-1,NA,CASSLPTHRNTEAFF,TGCGCCAGCAGCCTACCGACCCACAGGAACACTGAAGCTTTCTTT
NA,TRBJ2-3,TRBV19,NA,CASRVGSTDTQYF,TGTGCCAGTCGGGTCGGGTCCACAGATACGCAGTATTTT
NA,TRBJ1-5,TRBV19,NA,CASSSRGEQPQHF,TGTGCCAGTAGTTCCAGGGGAGAACAGCCCCAGCATTTT
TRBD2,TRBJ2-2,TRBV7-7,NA,CASSGTSGNTGELFF,TGTGCTAGCAGCGGGACTAGCGGGAACACCGGGGAGCTGTTTTTT
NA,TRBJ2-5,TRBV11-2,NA,CASSLGPGSSPGETQYF,TGTGCCAGCAGTCTGGGGCCCGGATCATCTCCCGGGGAGACCCAGTACTTC
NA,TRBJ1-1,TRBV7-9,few,CASSLMGGGEHTEAFF,TGTGCCAGCAGCCTGATGGGAGGAGGGGAGCACACTGAAGCTTTCTTT
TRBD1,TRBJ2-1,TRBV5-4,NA,CATQGTGANNEQFF,TGTGCCACCCAGGGGACAGGGGCCAACAATGAGCAGTTCTTC
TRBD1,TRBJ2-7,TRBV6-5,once,CASSGLLQGAGEQYF,TGTGCCAGCAGTGGACTTTTGCAGGGGGCGGGGGAGCAGTACTTC
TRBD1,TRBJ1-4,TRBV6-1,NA,CASQPRDRAEKLFF,TGTGCCAGCCAACCCCGAGACAGGGCTGAAAAACTGTTTTTT
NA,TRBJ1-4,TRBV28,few,CATSSHRDEKLFF,TGTGCCACTTCGAGTCACCGGGATGAAAAACTGTTTTTT
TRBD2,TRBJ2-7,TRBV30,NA,CAWSPSASGGYEQYF,TGTGCCTGGAGCCCTTCCGCGAGCGGGGGCTACGAGCAGTACTTC
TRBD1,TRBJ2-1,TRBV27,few,CASSLSTGNEQFF,TGTGCCAGCAGTTTATCGACAGGGAATGAGCAGTTCTTC
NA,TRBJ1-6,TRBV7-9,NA,CASRGTGSVNSPLHF,TGTGCCAGCAGGGGGACCGGGAGTGTTAATTCACCCCTCCACTTT
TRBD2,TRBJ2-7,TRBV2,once,CASTGSGGFSYEQYF,TGTGCCAGCACGGGCTCGGGAGGGTTCTCCTACGAGCAGTACTTC
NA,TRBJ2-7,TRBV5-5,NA,CASSLRSGQSSYEQYF,TGTGCCAGCAGCTTGCGGTCAGGACAGAGCTCCTACGAGCAGTACTTC
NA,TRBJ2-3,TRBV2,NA,CASTYRFTDTQYF,TGTGCCAGCACATACCGGTTCACAGATACGCAGTATTTT
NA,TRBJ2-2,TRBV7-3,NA,CASSSTSAGELFF,TGTGCCAGCAGCTCCACCAGCGCCGGGGAGCTGTTTTTT
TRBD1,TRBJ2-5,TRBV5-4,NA,CASSPSGQQETQYF,TGTGCCAGCAGCCCCTCGGGACAGCAAGAGACCCAGTACTTC
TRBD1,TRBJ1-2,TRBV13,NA,CASSRDRALSSF,TGTGCCAGCAGCCGGGACAGGGCATTATCCTCCTTC
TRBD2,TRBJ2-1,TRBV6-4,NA,CASSDWTSGNNEQFF,TGTGCCAGCAGTGACTGGACTAGCGGAAACAATGAGCAGTTCTTC
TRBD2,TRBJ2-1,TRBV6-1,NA,CASTIGTSVGNEQFF,TGTGCCAGCACCATCGGGACTAGCGTGGGCAATGAGCAGTTCTTC
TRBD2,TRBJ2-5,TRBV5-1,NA,CASSLGSGSSETQYF,TGCGCCAGCAGCTTGGGTAGCGGGAGTTCGGAGACCCAGTACTTC
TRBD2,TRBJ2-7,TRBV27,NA,CASSFGGGYPYEQYF,TGTGCCAGCAGTTTTGGGGGAGGGTACCCCTACGAGCAGTACTTC